The T cell receptor beta chain described here comes from a study of CD8+CD57+ T cells in acquired aplastic anemia. Genomic DNA served as template for TCR beta VDJ and CDR3 profiling. TCRdb analysed the reads with MiXCR anew, one entry per CDR3 protein. The sample has 160,000 or so distinct CDR3 sequences, over 70% seen once. Individuals selected for sequencing had exhibited CD8+CD57+ cell expansion on flow cytometry. In all patients, the disease was severe acquired aplastic anemia. The CDR3 is 15 residues long. Germline lookup yields CDR1 LNHDA and CDR2 SQIVND (reference sequence). After removal of 3 bases from V and 1 base from J, the junction contained 5 bases not matched to a gene.

The chain has TRBV19 and TRBJ2-7; 8 nucleotides match TRBD2. The source material was sorted CD4+, CD8+, or CD8+CD57+ T cells (not recorded which) from PBMCs. The clonotype was recovered from a human donor with aplastic anemia. The CDR3 loop is CASSITGRASYEQYF. In DNA, the CDR3 is TGTGCCAGTAGTATCACCGGGAGGGCGTCCTACGAGCAGTACTTC.